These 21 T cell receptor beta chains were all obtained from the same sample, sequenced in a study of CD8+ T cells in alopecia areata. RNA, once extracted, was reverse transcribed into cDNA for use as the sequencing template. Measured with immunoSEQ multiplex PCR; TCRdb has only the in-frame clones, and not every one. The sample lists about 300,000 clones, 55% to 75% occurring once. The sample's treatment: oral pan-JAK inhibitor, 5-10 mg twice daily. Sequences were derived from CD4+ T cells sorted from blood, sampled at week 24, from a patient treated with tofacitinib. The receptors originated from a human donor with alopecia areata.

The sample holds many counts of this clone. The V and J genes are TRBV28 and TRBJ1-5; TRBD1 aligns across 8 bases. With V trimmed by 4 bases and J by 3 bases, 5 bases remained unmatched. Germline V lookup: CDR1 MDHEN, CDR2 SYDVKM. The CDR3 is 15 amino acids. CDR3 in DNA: TGTGCCAGCAGTTCCGGGACAGGCATCAATCAGCCCCAGCATTTT. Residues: CASSSGTGINQPQHF.

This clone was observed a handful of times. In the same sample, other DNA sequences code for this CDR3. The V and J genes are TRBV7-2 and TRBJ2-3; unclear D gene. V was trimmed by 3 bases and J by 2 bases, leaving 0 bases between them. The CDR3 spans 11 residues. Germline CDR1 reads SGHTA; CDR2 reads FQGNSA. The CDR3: CASSFTDTQYF. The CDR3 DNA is TGTGCCAGCAGCTTCACAGATACGCAGTATTTT.

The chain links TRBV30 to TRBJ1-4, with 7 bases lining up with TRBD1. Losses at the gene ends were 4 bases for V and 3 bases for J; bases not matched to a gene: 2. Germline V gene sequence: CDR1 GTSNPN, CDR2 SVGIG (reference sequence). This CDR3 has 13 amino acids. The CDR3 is CAWKGTANEKLFF. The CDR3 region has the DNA TGTGCCTGGAAGGGGACAGCTAATGAAAAACTGTTTTTT.

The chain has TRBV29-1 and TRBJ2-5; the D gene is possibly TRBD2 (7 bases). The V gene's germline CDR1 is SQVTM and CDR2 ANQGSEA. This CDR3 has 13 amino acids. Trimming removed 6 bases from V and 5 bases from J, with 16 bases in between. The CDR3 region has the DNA TGCAGCGTCGGGGGGCTAGCGAGGGAGACCCAGTACTTC. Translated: CSVGGLARETQYF.

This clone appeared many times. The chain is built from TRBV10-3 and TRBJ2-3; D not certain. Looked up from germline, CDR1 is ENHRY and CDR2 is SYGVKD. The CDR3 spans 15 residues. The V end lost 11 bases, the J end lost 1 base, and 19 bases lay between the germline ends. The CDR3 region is CASSEVPVGTDTQYF. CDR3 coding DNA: TGTGCCTCCTCTGAGGTACCCGTGGGCACAGATACGCAGTATTTT.

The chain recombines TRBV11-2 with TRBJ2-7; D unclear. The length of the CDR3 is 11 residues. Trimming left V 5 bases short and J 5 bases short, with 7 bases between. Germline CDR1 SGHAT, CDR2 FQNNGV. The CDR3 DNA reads TGTGCCAGCAGCGATCAAAACGAGCAGTACTTC. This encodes CASSDQNEQYF.

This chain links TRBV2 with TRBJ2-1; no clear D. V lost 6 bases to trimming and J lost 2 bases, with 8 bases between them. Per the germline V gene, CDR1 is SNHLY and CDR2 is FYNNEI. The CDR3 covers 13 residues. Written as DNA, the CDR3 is TGTGCCAGCAGCGCCAGAGCCTACAATGAGCAGTTCTTC. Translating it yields CASSARAYNEQFF.

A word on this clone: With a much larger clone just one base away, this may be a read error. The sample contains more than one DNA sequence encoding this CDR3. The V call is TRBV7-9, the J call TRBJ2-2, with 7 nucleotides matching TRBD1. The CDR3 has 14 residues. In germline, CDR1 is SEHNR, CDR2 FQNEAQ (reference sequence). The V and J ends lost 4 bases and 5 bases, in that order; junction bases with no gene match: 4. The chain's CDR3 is CASSYTGVTGELFF. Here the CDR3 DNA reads TGTGCCAGCAGCTACACAGGGGTAACCGGGGAGCTGTTTTTT. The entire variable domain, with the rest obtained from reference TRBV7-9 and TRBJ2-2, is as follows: DTGVSQNPRHKITKRGQNVTFRCDPISEHNRLYWYRQTLGQGPEFLTYFQNEAQLEKSRLLSDRFSAERPKGSFSTLEIQRTEQGDSAMYLCASSYTGVTGELFFGEGSRLTVL.

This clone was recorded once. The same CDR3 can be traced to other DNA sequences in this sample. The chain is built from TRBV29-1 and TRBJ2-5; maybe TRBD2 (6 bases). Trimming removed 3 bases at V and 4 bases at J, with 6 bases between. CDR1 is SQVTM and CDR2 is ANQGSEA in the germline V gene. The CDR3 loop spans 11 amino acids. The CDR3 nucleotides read TGCAGCGTTGAGCGGGGAGAGACCCAGTACTTC. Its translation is CSVERGETQYF.

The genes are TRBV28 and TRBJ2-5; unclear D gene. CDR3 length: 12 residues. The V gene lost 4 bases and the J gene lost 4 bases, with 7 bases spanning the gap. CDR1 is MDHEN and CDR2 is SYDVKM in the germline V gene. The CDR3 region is CASSSAGETQYF. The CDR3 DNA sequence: TGTGCCAGCAGTTCCGCAGGAGAGACCCAGTACTTC.

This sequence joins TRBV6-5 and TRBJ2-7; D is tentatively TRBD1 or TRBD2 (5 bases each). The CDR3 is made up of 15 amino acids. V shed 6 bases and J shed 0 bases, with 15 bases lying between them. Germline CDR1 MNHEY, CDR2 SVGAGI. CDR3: CASRRNRDLSYEQYF. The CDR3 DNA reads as TGTGCCAGCAGGCGAAACCGGGACCTCTCCTACGAGCAGTACTTC.

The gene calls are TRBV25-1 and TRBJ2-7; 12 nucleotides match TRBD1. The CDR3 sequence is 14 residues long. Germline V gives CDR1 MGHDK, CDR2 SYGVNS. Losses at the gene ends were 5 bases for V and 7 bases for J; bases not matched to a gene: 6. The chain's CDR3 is CASSRGQGAGEQYF. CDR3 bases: TGTGCCAGCAGTAGGGGACAGGGGGCGGGGGAGCAGTACTTC.

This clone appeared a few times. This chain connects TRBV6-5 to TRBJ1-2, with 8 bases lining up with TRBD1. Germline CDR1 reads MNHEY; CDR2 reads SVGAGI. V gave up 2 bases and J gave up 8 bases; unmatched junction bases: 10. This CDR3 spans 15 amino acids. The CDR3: CASSYDRGSLGGYTF. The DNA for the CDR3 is TGTGCCAGCAGTTACGACAGGGGCTCGTTGGGGGGCTACACCTTC.

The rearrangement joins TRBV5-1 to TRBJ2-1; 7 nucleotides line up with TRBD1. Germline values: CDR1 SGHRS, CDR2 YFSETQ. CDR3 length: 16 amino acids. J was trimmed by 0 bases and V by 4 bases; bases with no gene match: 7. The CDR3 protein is CASSRKGQSSYNEQFF. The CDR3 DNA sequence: TGCGCCAGCAGCAGAAAGGGACAGAGCTCCTACAATGAGCAGTTCTTC.

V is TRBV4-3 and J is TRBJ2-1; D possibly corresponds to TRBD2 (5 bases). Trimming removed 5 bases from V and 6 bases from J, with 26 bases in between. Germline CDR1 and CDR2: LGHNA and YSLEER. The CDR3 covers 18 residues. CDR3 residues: CASSEGKSVAVTSNEQFF. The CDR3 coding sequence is TGCGCCAGCAGCGAGGGCAAGTCAGTGGCAGTTACCTCCAATGAGCAGTTCTTC.

The CDR3 DNA is TGTGCCTGGACCCCCCTGAGCTCCTATAATTCACCCCTCCACTTT. Amino acid sequence: CAWTPLSSYNSPLHF. The V call is TRBV30, the J call TRBJ1-6; D is unresolved. Trimming took off 4 bases at V and 0 bases at J, with 10 bases between the two ends. Germline V CDR1 and CDR2: GTSNPN, SVGIG (reference sequence). The CDR3 consists of 15 residues.

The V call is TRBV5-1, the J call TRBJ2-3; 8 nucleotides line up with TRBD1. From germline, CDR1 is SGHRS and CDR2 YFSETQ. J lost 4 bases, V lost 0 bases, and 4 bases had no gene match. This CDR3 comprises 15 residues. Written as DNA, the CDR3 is TGCGCCAGCAGCTTGGCCGGACAGGGTGCAGATACGCAGTATTTT. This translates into CASSLAGQGADTQYF.

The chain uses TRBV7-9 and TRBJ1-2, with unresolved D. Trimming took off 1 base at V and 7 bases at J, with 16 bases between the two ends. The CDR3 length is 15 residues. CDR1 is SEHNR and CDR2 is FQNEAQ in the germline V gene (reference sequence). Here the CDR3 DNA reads TGTGCCAGCAGCTTAGAATACTCGAGGGAGGCTGGCTACACCTTC. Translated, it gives CASSLEYSREAGYTF.

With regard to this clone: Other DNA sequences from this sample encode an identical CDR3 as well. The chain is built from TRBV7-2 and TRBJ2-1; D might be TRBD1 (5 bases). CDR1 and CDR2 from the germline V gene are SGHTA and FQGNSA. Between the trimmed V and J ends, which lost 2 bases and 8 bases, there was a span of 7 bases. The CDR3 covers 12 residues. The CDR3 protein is CASSLWGDEQFF. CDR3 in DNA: TGTGCCAGCAGCTTATGGGGCGATGAGCAGTTCTTC.

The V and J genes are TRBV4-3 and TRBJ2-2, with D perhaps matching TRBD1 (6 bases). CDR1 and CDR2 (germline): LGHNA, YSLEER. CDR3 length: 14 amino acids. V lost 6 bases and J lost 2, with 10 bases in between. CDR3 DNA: TGCGCCAGCAGTCTGGGACACAACACCGGGGAGCTGTTTTTT. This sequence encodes CASSLGHNTGELFF.

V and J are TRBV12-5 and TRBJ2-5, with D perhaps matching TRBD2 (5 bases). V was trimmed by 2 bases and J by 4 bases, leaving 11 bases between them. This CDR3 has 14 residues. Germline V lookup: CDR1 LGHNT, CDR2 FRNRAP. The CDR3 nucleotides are TGTGCTAGTGGTTTGAGGGTGGGAGTAGAGACCCAGTACTTC. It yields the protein CASGLRVGVETQYF.